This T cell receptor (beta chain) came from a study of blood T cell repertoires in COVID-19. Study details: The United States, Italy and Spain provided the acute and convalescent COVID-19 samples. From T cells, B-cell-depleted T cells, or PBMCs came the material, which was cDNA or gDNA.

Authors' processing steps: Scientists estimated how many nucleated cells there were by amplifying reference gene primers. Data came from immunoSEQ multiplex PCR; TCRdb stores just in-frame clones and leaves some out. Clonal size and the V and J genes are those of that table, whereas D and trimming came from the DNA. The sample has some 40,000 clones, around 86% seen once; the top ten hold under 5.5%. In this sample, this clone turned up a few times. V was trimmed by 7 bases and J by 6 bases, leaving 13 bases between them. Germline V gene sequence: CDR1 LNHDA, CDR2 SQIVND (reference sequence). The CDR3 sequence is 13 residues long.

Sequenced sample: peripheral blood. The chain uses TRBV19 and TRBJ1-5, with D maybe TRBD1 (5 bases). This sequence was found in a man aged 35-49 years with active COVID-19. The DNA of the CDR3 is TGTGCCAGTAAGCAGGGCTCGGGTCAGCCCCAGCATTTT. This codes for CASKQGSGQPQHF.